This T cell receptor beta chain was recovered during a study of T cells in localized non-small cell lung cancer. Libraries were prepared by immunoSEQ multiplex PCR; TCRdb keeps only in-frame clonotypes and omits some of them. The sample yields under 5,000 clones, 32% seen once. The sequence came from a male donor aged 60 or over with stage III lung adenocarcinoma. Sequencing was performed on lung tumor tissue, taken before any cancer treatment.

CDR3 loop: CASSPPWTEIGVSNTGELFF. The CDR3 DNA reads TGTGCCAGCTCACCACCGTGGACGGAGATCGGCGTATCGAACACCGGGGAGCTGTTTTTT. The gene calls are TRBV18 and TRBJ2-2; the D is unclear. Per germline, CDR1 KGHSH and CDR2 LQKENI. The V and J ends lost 0 bases and 0 bases respectively, with 20 bases between them. The CDR3 is 20 residues long.